The 27 T cell receptor beta chains in this list originate from one sample, sequenced in a study of blood T cell repertoires in COVID-19 (TCRdb year 2020). Library construction relied on the immunoSEQ multiplex PCR assay. TCRdb mirrors the immuneACCESS table, restricted to in-frame sequences. Some clones are absent from its copies; in checked studies, under half trace to an unresolved V gene, and the reason for the others is unknown. For this sample there are fewer than 120,000 clones; 88% appear just once. The ten largest clonotypes hold roughly 3.3% of the sample. The sequenced sample consisted of peripheral blood. The receptor source for this set is a woman aged 50 to 60 with acute or convalescent COVID-19.

The rearrangement links TRBV29-1 to TRBJ1-3, with D tentatively TRBD1 (6 bases). The V end was cut by 4 bases, the J end by 3 bases, with 10 bases between. The CDR3 is made up of 13 amino acids. The germline gives CDR1 SQVTM, CDR2 ANQGSEA. The CDR3 nucleotides read TGCAGCGTTGCCCAGGGGCTTGGAAACACCATATATTTT. The encoded protein is CSVAQGLGNTIYF.

This chain connects TRBV27 to TRBJ2-7; 7 positions agree with TRBD2. Germline V CDR1 and CDR2: MNHEY, SMNVEV (reference sequence). This CDR3 has 15 amino acids. V shed 0 bases and J 2 bases; nucleotides not matched to a gene: 4. Here the CDR3 reads CASSLSGGGPYEQYF. The CDR3 coding sequence is TGTGCCAGCAGTTTATCGGGGGGGGGACCCTACGAGCAGTACTTC.

The V and J genes are TRBV4-1 and TRBJ2-7; 10 nucleotides align to TRBD2. The CDR3 consists of 18 residues. The germline V gene encodes CDR1 MGHRA and CDR2 YSYEKL. V was clipped by 0 bases and J by 4 bases; unmatched bases: 12. This CDR3 reads CASSQDRGELAGTYEQYF. DNA of the CDR3: TGCGCCAGCAGCCAAGATAGGGGGGAACTAGCGGGAACGTACGAGCAGTACTTC.

As concerns this clone: The junction departs from germline at one end; a sequencing error may be responsible. The V and J genes are TRBV5-1 and TRBJ2-7; 8 positions match TRBD1. Germline V lookup: CDR1 SGHRS, CDR2 YFSETQ. The CDR3 totals 15 residues. CDR3 coding DNA: TGCGCCAGCAGCCCCCCCGGGACAGGAAAGATAGGAGTAACCTTC. Translation: CASSPPGTGKIGVTF.

The rearrangement uses TRBV28 and TRBJ1-4; D is perhaps TRBD1 (6 bases). The germline gives CDR1 MDHEN, CDR2 SYDVKM. The length of the CDR3 is 15 residues. V was clipped by 6 bases and J by 8 bases, with 19 bases between them. This CDR3 reads CASSLFGGGWEKLFF. The CDR3 DNA reads TGTGCCAGCAGCCTCTTTGGGGGCGGGTGGGAAAAACTGTTTTTT.

V usage is TRBV24-1 and J usage is TRBJ2-1; 8 bases agree with TRBD1. This CDR3 is 15 amino acids long. The V gene end was trimmed by 3 bases and the J gene end by 5 bases; junction bases not matched to a gene: 5. Germline V CDR1 and CDR2: KGHDR, SFDVKD. This chain's CDR3 is CATSDLPGQDNEQFF. CDR3 in DNA: TGTGCCACCAGTGATCTTCCGGGACAGGACAATGAGCAGTTCTTC.

The genes are TRBV7-2 and TRBJ2-7, with D tentatively TRBD1 (6 bases). CDR1 and CDR2 from the germline V gene are SGHTA and FQGNSA. V dropped 5 bases and J dropped 1 base, with 15 bases sitting between them. The CDR3 extends over 15 amino acids. CDR3 DNA sequence: TGTGCCAGCAGCCCGCGGACAGCCAAATCCTACGAGCAGTACTTC. It yields the protein CASSPRTAKSYEQYF.

J is TRBJ2-1 and V is TRBV24-1; 11 bases align to TRBD1. Per the germline V gene, CDR1 is KGHDR and CDR2 is SFDVKD. The trim removed 3 bases at V and 8 bases at J, leaving 8 bases unmatched. This CDR3 region has 16 residues. CDR3 loop: CATSDTTGQGGDEQFF. In nucleotides, the CDR3 is TGTGCCACCAGTGATACCACGGGACAGGGGGGGGATGAGCAGTTCTTC.

The rearrangement joins TRBV19 to TRBJ1-5; D remains ambiguous. Germline-derived CDR1 and CDR2 are LNHDA and SQIVND (reference sequence). CDR3 length equals 13 residues. V was cut by 7 bases and J by 4 bases, with 11 bases left in between. CDR3 in amino acids: CASTRDLNQPQHF. The CDR3 DNA follows: TGTGCCAGTACCCGGGATTTAAATCAGCCCCAGCATTTT.

The V call is TRBV9, the J call TRBJ1-2, with 8 nucleotides matching TRBD1. Germline-derived CDR1 and CDR2 are SGDLS and YYNGEE. The CDR3 covers 16 residues. After removal of 4 bases from V and 2 bases from J, the junction contained 10 bases not matched to a gene. CDR3 in amino acids: CASSLTPGGMNYGYTF. In DNA form, the CDR3 reads TGTGCCAGCAGCCTAACTCCAGGGGGCATGAACTATGGCTACACCTTC.

This sequence joins TRBV19 and TRBJ2-3; a possible D gene is TRBD2 (6 bases). The V and J ends lost 6 bases and 6 bases respectively, with 13 bases between them. Per germline, CDR1 LNHDA and CDR2 SQIVND (reference sequence). The CDR3 sequence is 13 residues long. DNA for the CDR3: TGTGCCAGTAGCAACCGACTAGGGGATACGCAGTATTTT. Its protein product is CASSNRLGDTQYF.

The chain combines TRBV6-5 with TRBJ1-5; D perhaps matches TRBD1 (6 bases). From germline, CDR1 is MNHEY and CDR2 SVGAGI. The CDR3 sequence is 14 residues long. V lost 3 bases and J lost 7, with 13 bases in between. CDR3 loop: CASSYVSGEQPQHF. CDR3 DNA: TGTGCCAGCAGTTATGTGTCAGGGGAACAGCCCCAGCATTTT.

The CDR3 here is CASRTGGRNTIYF. The CDR3 DNA reads TGTGCCAGCAGGACAGGGGGGAGAAACACCATATATTTT. The chain links TRBV12-3 or TRBV12-4 to TRBJ1-3, with 9 bases fitting TRBD1. The CDR3 extends over 13 amino acids. Trimming took 6 bases from V and 5 from J; bases not matched to a gene: 2.

This clone appeared once. The CDR3 spells CASSPGQGAKFMNTEAFF. CDR3 DNA: TGTGCCAGCAGTCCGGGACAGGGGGCGAAGTTTATGAACACTGAAGCTTTCTTT. J is TRBJ1-1 and V is TRBV27; 12 positions match TRBD1. V gave up 5 bases and J gave up 0 bases; unmatched junction bases: 10. CDR3 length: 18 amino acids. Germline V gene sequence: CDR1 MNHEY, CDR2 SMNVEV (reference sequence).

The genes are TRBV6-5 and TRBJ2-1; 10 nucleotides match TRBD1. V shed 6 bases and J 7 bases; nucleotides not matched to a gene: 9. Per germline, CDR1 MNHEY and CDR2 SVGAGI. CDR3 size: 15 residues. CDR3 DNA: TGTGCCAGCAGCCAGGACAGGGGGAGGTTAAATGAGCAGTTCTTC. It specifies CASSQDRGRLNEQFF.

There are a few counts of this clone. The chain links TRBV19 to TRBJ1-5, with 7 bases matching TRBD1. The CDR3 contains 13 residues. Looked up from germline, CDR1 is LNHDA and CDR2 is SQIVND (reference sequence). The V and J ends lost 5 bases and 5 bases, in that order; junction bases with no gene match: 3. The CDR3, as DNA: TGTGCCAGTAGTCGACAGGGAGATCAGCCCCAGCATTTT. It is translated as CASSRQGDQPQHF.

The V call is TRBV5-1, the J call TRBJ2-7, with D unresolved. Trimming took 3 bases from V and 0 from J, leaving 10 bases between them. This CDR3 is built from 14 residues. Germline V gene data show CDR1 as SGHRS and CDR2 as YFSETQ. As DNA, the CDR3 is TGCGCCAGCAGCTACACAACGGGCTCCTACGAGCAGTACTTC. Amino acid sequence: CASSYTTGSYEQYF. Complete variable domain (other parts from reference TRBV5-1 and TRBJ2-7): KAGVTQTPRYLIKTRGQQVTLSCSPISGHRSVSWYQQTPGQGLQFLFEYFSETQRNKGNFPGRFSGRQFSNSRSEMNVSTLELGDSALYLCASSYTTGSYEQYFGPGTRLTVT.

J is TRBJ2-7 and V is TRBV9, with 14 bases lining up with TRBD2. CDR1 SGDLS and CDR2 YYNGEE come from the germline V gene. CDR3 size: 18 residues. V trimming: 3 bases; J trimming: 2 bases; junction bases outside the gene matches: 10. CDR3 nucleotide sequence: TGTGCCAGCAGCGAGGGACTAGCGGGAGCGTCAACCCCCTACGAGCAGTACTTC. Protein sequence: CASSEGLAGASTPYEQYF.

V usage is TRBV3-1 (or the pseudogene TRBV3-2) and J usage is TRBJ2-3; the match to TRBD1 covers 10 bases. This CDR3 contains 15 residues. Germline values: CDR1 LGHDT, CDR2 YNNKEL (reference sequence). Trimming at V came to 1 base and at J to 3 bases, leaving 1 base not matched to a gene. For the CDR3, the DNA is TGTGCCAGCAGCCAAGGGGGACAGGGGACAGATACGCAGTATTTT. Translation: CASSQGGQGTDTQYF.

The J gene is TRBJ1-1, the V gene TRBV19, with TRBD1 identical over 9 bases. After removal of 8 bases from V and 1 base from J, the junction contained 14 bases not matched to a gene. The CDR3 has 17 residues. From germline, CDR1 is LNHDA and CDR2 SQIVND (reference sequence). The DNA of the CDR3 is TGTGCCAGTGCTAAAGAGGGACAGGGTCTCGGGAACACTGAAGCTTTCTTT. Translated, it gives CASAKEGQGLGNTEAFF.

The gene calls are TRBV18 and TRBJ2-5, with 11 bases lining up with TRBD2. The germline gives CDR1 KGHSH, CDR2 LQKENI. The CDR3 runs 21 residues. With 0 bases clipped from V and 0 bases from J, the junction kept 15 bases outside the gene matches. DNA for the CDR3: TGTGCCAGCTCACCACCGGGCAGGGGGAGTCTAGCGGGAGGCGACCAAGAGACCCAGTACTTC. Its translation is CASSPPGRGSLAGGDQETQYF.

This clone has just one count. The rearrangement links TRBV19 to TRBJ1-6; weak D call: TRBD1 (5 bases). Per the germline V gene, CDR1 is LNHDA and CDR2 is SQIVND (reference sequence). V dropped 3 bases and J dropped 6 bases, with 12 bases sitting between them. This CDR3 is 15 amino acids long. CDR3 protein: CASSMGQGLNSPLHF. In nucleotides, the CDR3 is TGTGCCAGTAGTATGGGGCAGGGACTTAATTCACCCCTCCACTTT.

V usage is TRBV2 and J usage is TRBJ2-5; 8 bases are a match to TRBD2. This CDR3 is 13 amino acids long. V dropped 6 bases and J dropped 5; count of bases not matched to a gene: 5. Germline values: CDR1 SNHLY, CDR2 FYNNEI. CDR3 nucleotides: TGTGCCAGCAGCGGGGCGGGAGGTGAGACCCAGTACTTC. As protein: CASSGAGGETQYF.

The V call is TRBV6-1, the J call TRBJ2-5; possible D gene TRBD1, 5 bases. The CDR3 loop spans 15 amino acids. In germline, CDR1 is MNHNS, CDR2 SASEGT. Trimming took 1 base from V and 0 from J, leaving 9 bases between them. The CDR3 bases are TGTGCCAGCAGTGAAGGACAGACGTACCAAGAGACCCAGTACTTC. Amino acids: CASSEGQTYQETQYF.

The J gene is TRBJ2-2, the V gene TRBV6-5, with 8 bases identical to TRBD1. The length of the CDR3 is 16 residues. With V trimmed by 2 bases and J by 2 bases, 4 bases remained unmatched. Germline V gives CDR1 MNHEY, CDR2 SVGAGI. The CDR3 sequence is CASSYGDRRNTGELFF. CDR3 bases: TGTGCCAGCAGTTACGGGGACAGGAGAAACACCGGGGAGCTGTTTTTT.

V usage is TRBV27 and J usage is TRBJ2-7; TRBD2 agrees at 14 bases. CDR1 MNHEY and CDR2 SMNVEV come from the germline V gene (reference sequence). The CDR3 covers 15 residues. V dropped 6 bases and J dropped 5; count of bases not matched to a gene: 6. The CDR3 coding sequence is TGTGCCAGCAGCGGGACTAGCGGGAGTGTGAACGAGCAGTACTTC. The encoded protein is CASSGTSGSVNEQYF.

The chain is built from TRBV28 and TRBJ1-1; D is possibly TRBD1 (6 bases). The CDR3 loop spans 16 amino acids. Trimming took 4 bases from V and 6 from J, leaving 21 bases between them. Germline-derived CDR1 and CDR2 are MDHEN and SYDVKM. The CDR3 DNA reads TGTGCCAGCAGTTCCCGCTCCGGGACGGGGGGCTCTGAAGCTTTCTTT. Translating it yields CASSSRSGTGGSEAFF.